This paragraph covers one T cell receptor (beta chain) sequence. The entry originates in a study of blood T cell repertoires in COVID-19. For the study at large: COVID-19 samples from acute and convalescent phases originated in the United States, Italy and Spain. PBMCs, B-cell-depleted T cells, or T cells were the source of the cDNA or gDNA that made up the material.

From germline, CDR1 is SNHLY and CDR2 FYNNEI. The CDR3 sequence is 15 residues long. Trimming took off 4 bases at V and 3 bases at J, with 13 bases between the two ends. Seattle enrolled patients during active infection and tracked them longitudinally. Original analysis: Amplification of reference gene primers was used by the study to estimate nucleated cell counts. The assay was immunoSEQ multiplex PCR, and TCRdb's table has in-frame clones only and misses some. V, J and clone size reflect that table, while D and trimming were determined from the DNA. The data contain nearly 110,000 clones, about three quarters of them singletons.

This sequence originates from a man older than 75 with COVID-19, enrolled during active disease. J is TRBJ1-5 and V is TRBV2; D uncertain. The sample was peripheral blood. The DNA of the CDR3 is TGTGCCAGCAGTGGTAACAGACTATTCAATCAGCCCCAGCATTTT. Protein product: CASSGNRLFNQPQHF.